Listed below are T cell receptor beta chains from one sample, sequenced in a study. MiXCR, applied by TCRdb to the RT-PCR reads, yields one record per CDR3 protein. The data contain hundreds of thousands of distinct CDR3 sequences, 12% to 15% of them singletons. Sample: memory CD4+ T cells from blood. The receptors stem from a female donor in good health, serving as a healthy control. CDR3s include the opening cysteine and the closing phenylalanine or tryptophan. Each record gives: D gene, V gene, clone size, J gene, CDR3 protein, CDR3 DNA. A D gene is named only where the DNA matches it firmly. Expanded clones are given a class, and other clones once, few, many or no size at all.

D gene: TRBD2
V gene: TRBV7-2
clone size: many
J gene: TRBJ2-7
CDR3 protein: CASSLARTSGRAAPYEQYF
CDR3 DNA: TGTGCCAGCAGCTTAGCTAGGACTAGCGGGAGGGCTGCCCCCTACGAGCAGTACTTC

D gene: NA
V gene: TRBV24-1
clone size: few
J gene: TRBJ2-5
CDR3 protein: CATSDFPEQETQYF
CDR3 DNA: TGTGCCACCAGTGATTTTCCAGAACAAGAGACCCAGTACTTC

D gene: TRBD1
V gene: TRBV30
clone size: NA
J gene: TRBJ2-1
CDR3 protein: CAWSYGQGGWSEQFF
CDR3 DNA: TGTGCCTGGAGTTATGGACAGGGAGGTTGGAGTGAGCAGTTCTTC

D gene: NA
V gene: TRBV7-2
clone size: few
J gene: TRBJ2-2
CDR3 protein: CASSLVYGASTGELFF
CDR3 DNA: TGTGCCAGCAGCTTAGTCTATGGGGCCAGCACCGGGGAGCTGTTTTTT

D gene: TRBD2
V gene: TRBV7-2
clone size: many
J gene: TRBJ2-5
CDR3 protein: CASSPVGGETQYF
CDR3 DNA: TGTGCCAGCAGCCCCGTGGGAGGGGAGACCCAGTACTTC

D gene: NA
V gene: TRBV3-1
clone size: few
J gene: TRBJ2-7
CDR3 protein: CASSQGRGVEQYF
CDR3 DNA: TGTGCCAGCAGCCAAGGACGCGGGGTCGAGCAGTACTTC

D gene: NA
V gene: TRBV3-1
clone size: NA
J gene: TRBJ1-1
CDR3 protein: CASSHGDTEAFF
CDR3 DNA: TGTGCCAGCAGCCACGGGGACACTGAAGCTTTCTTT

D gene: NA
V gene: TRBV12-3/TRBV12-4
clone size: NA
J gene: TRBJ2-3
CDR3 protein: CASSLRKVAQYF
CDR3 DNA: TGTGCCAGCAGTTTACGGAAGGTTGCGCAGTATTTT

D gene: TRBD1
V gene: TRBV15
clone size: few
J gene: TRBJ2-7
CDR3 protein: CATSSRPGQGYEQYF
CDR3 DNA: TGTGCCACCAGCAGCAGACCGGGACAGGGCTACGAGCAGTACTTC

D gene: NA
V gene: TRBV30
clone size: few
J gene: TRBJ2-1
CDR3 protein: CAWSLSDNEQFF
CDR3 DNA: TGTGCCTGGAGTCTCAGCGACAATGAGCAGTTCTTC

D gene: NA
V gene: TRBV20-1
clone size: many
J gene: TRBJ1-5
CDR3 protein: CSARPTADQPQHF
CDR3 DNA: TGCAGTGCTAGACCGACAGCTGATCAGCCCCAGCATTTT

D gene: NA
V gene: TRBV7-8
clone size: few
J gene: TRBJ1-5
CDR3 protein: CASSQATGHQPQHF
CDR3 DNA: TGTGCCAGCAGCCAAGCTACAGGCCATCAGCCCCAGCATTTT

D gene: TRBD1
V gene: TRBV12-3/TRBV12-4
clone size: many
J gene: TRBJ1-1
CDR3 protein: CASSAGQVLNTEAFF
CDR3 DNA: TGTGCCAGCAGTGCCGGACAGGTCCTGAACACTGAAGCTTTCTTT

D gene: NA
V gene: TRBV18
clone size: few
J gene: TRBJ2-1
CDR3 protein: CASSPQDRPNEQFF
CDR3 DNA: TGTGCCAGCTCACCCCAAGACAGACCCAATGAGCAGTTCTTC

D gene: NA
V gene: TRBV6-1
clone size: NA
J gene: TRBJ2-3
CDR3 protein: CASKIFAFADTQYF
CDR3 DNA: TGTGCCAGCAAAATCTTTGCTTTCGCAGATACGCAGTATTTT

D gene: NA
V gene: TRBV13
clone size: NA
J gene: TRBJ1-5
CDR3 protein: CASSDGLRNQPQHF
CDR3 DNA: TGTGCCAGCAGCGACGGACTGCGCAATCAGCCCCAGCATTTT

D gene: TRBD1
V gene: TRBV20-1
clone size: once
J gene: TRBJ1-6
CDR3 protein: CSARRTGQGFSPLHF
CDR3 DNA: TGCAGTGCTAGAAGGACGGGACAGGGGTTTTCACCCCTCCACTTT

D gene: NA
V gene: TRBV18
clone size: many
J gene: TRBJ2-7
CDR3 protein: CASSYDTSSYEQYF
CDR3 DNA: TGTGCCAGCTCATACGACACGAGCTCCTACGAGCAGTACTTC

D gene: TRBD2
V gene: TRBV20-1
clone size: NA
J gene: TRBJ2-2
CDR3 protein: CSARDASGLAGDNAGELFF
CDR3 DNA: TGCAGTGCTAGAGACGCCTCGGGACTAGCGGGAGATAATGCCGGGGAGCTGTTTTTT

D gene: TRBD2
V gene: TRBV20-1
clone size: NA
J gene: TRBJ2-3
CDR3 protein: CSADDEGLAGADTQYF
CDR3 DNA: TGCAGTGCTGACGACGAGGGACTAGCGGGAGCAGATACGCAGTATTTT

D gene: NA
V gene: TRBV5-1
clone size: NA
J gene: TRBJ2-7
CDR3 protein: CASRLGTNSYEQYF
CDR3 DNA: TGCGCCAGCAGGCTAGGGACAAACTCCTACGAGCAGTACTTC

D gene: TRBD2
V gene: TRBV6-2/TRBV6-3
clone size: NA
J gene: TRBJ2-2
CDR3 protein: CASSPTLAAGELFF
CDR3 DNA: TGTGCCAGCAGTCCTACCCTAGCGGCCGGGGAGCTGTTTTTT

D gene: NA
V gene: TRBV24-1
clone size: few
J gene: TRBJ1-5
CDR3 protein: CATSDRQPNQPQHF
CDR3 DNA: TGTGCCACCAGTGATAGGCAACCCAATCAGCCCCAGCATTTT

D gene: TRBD1
V gene: TRBV7-8
clone size: few
J gene: TRBJ2-3
CDR3 protein: CASSWGTAASTDTQYF
CDR3 DNA: TGTGCCAGCAGCTGGGGGACAGCAGCTAGCACAGATACGCAGTATTTT

D gene: NA
V gene: TRBV10-3
clone size: NA
J gene: TRBJ1-2
CDR3 protein: CAISESNPGGANYGYTF
CDR3 DNA: TGTGCCATCAGTGAATCGAACCCGGGAGGAGCTAACTATGGCTACACCTTC

D gene: TRBD1
V gene: TRBV6-6
clone size: few
J gene: TRBJ2-5
CDR3 protein: CASSSRTGWSETQYF
CDR3 DNA: TGTGCCAGCAGTTCGCGGACAGGGTGGTCGGAGACCCAGTACTTC

D gene: TRBD1
V gene: TRBV27
clone size: few
J gene: TRBJ1-1
CDR3 protein: CASRPLQGWNTEAFF
CDR3 DNA: TGTGCCAGCAGGCCCTTACAGGGGTGGAACACTGAAGCTTTCTTT

D gene: NA
V gene: TRBV20-1
clone size: many
J gene: TRBJ1-2
CDR3 protein: CSAHKTGPNYTF
CDR3 DNA: TGCAGTGCCCATAAGACAGGACCCAACTACACCTTC

D gene: NA
V gene: TRBV20-1
clone size: NA
J gene: TRBJ2-7
CDR3 protein: CSASWGFRNEQYF
CDR3 DNA: TGCAGTGCTAGTTGGGGGTTTAGGAACGAGCAGTACTTC

D gene: TRBD1
V gene: TRBV6-6
clone size: NA
J gene: TRBJ1-3
CDR3 protein: CASSYTGAGNTIYF
CDR3 DNA: TGTGCCAGCAGTTACACAGGGGCCGGAAACACCATATATTTT

D gene: NA
V gene: TRBV28
clone size: NA
J gene: TRBJ2-2
CDR3 protein: CASKLSLDTGELFF
CDR3 DNA: TGTGCCAGCAAGCTTAGTCTCGACACCGGGGAGCTGTTTTTT

D gene: NA
V gene: TRBV6-6
clone size: NA
J gene: TRBJ1-6
CDR3 protein: CASSLWGRSNSPLHF
CDR3 DNA: TGTGCCAGCAGTTTATGGGGCCGTTCTAATTCACCCCTCCACTTT

D gene: NA
V gene: TRBV6-5
clone size: many
J gene: TRBJ2-2
CDR3 protein: CASSFNRDINTGELFF
CDR3 DNA: TGTGCCAGCAGTTTCAACCGGGATATCAACACCGGGGAGCTGTTTTTT

D gene: NA
V gene: TRBV6-1
clone size: few
J gene: TRBJ1-2
CDR3 protein: CASSEAPLNGYTF
CDR3 DNA: TGTGCCAGCAGTGAAGCGCCATTAAATGGCTACACCTTC

D gene: TRBD1
V gene: TRBV25-1
clone size: NA
J gene: TRBJ2-3
CDR3 protein: CASSERTGGADTQYF
CDR3 DNA: TGTGCCAGCAGTGAACGCACAGGGGGCGCAGATACGCAGTATTTT

D gene: NA
V gene: TRBV7-2
clone size: many
J gene: TRBJ1-1
CDR3 protein: CASSHGRPGAEAFF
CDR3 DNA: TGTGCCAGCAGCCACGGCCGGCCCGGCGCTGAAGCTTTCTTT

D gene: NA
V gene: TRBV9
clone size: NA
J gene: TRBJ2-2
CDR3 protein: CASSPQGRLFGELFF
CDR3 DNA: TGTGCCAGCAGCCCCCAGGGGCGATTGTTCGGGGAGCTGTTTTTT

D gene: NA
V gene: TRBV20-1
clone size: NA
J gene: TRBJ1-5
CDR3 protein: CSARDISNQPQHF
CDR3 DNA: TGCAGTGCGAGGGACATTAGCAATCAGCCCCAGCATTTT

D gene: TRBD1
V gene: TRBV5-1
clone size: NA
J gene: TRBJ1-2
CDR3 protein: CASSLDRGRGYTF
CDR3 DNA: TGCGCCAGCAGCTTAGACAGGGGGAGAGGCTACACCTTC

D gene: NA
V gene: TRBV7-2
clone size: few
J gene: TRBJ2-3
CDR3 protein: CASSSSPWVGGDTQYF
CDR3 DNA: TGTGCCAGCAGCTCCTCTCCCTGGGTGGGGGGAGATACGCAGTATTTT

D gene: TRBD1
V gene: TRBV11-2
clone size: few
J gene: TRBJ1-6
CDR3 protein: CASSLERTGNSPLHF
CDR3 DNA: TGTGCCAGCAGCTTAGAGCGGACAGGGAATTCACCCCTCCACTTT

D gene: NA
V gene: TRBV18
clone size: NA
J gene: TRBJ2-1
CDR3 protein: CASSPMGQSTYNEQFF
CDR3 DNA: TGTGCCAGCTCACCAATGGGGCAGTCAACCTACAATGAGCAGTTCTTC